This TCR beta chain was identified in a study of blood T cell repertoires in COVID-19. Study at large: Samples came from the United States, Italy and Spain, spanning acute and convalescent COVID-19. In each case, the material was cDNA or gDNA derived from T cells, B-cell-depleted T cells, or PBMCs.

Original handling: Reference gene primer amplification in the assay estimated nucleated cell counts. Produced via immunoSEQ multiplex PCR; TCRdb's table is partial and in-frame only. The V and J calls and clone size were taken over from that table, and D and trimming were inferred from the DNA. This table holds roughly 160,000 clones, 65% to 85% found once. This clonotype was obtained from a man between 65 and 80 years old with active or convalescent COVID-19. Sequenced material: peripheral blood.

The CDR3 DNA follows: TGTGCCAGCAGCCCCTCAGGAGTGGGGGGGATGAACACTGAAGCTTTCTTT. Protein product: CASSPSGVGGMNTEAFF. The genes are TRBV28 and TRBJ1-1, with D perhaps matching TRBD1 (5 bases). Trimming pared 6 bases from V and 0 bases from J, leaving 20 bases between. The CDR3 is 17 residues long. Germline V gene lookup returns CDR1 MDHEN and CDR2 SYDVKM.